The entry below gives a single T cell receptor (beta chain) sequence along with its context. The sample originates from a study of blood T cell repertoires in COVID-19. The wider study: PBMCs, B-cell-depleted T cells, or T cells were the source of the cDNA or gDNA that made up the material.

The CDR3 runs 14 residues. CDR1 MNHNS and CDR2 SASEGT come from the germline V gene. The ends were cut back, 3 bases at V and 2 bases at J, with 10 bases in the middle. In the authors' workflow: Estimated nucleated cell counts came from reference gene primer amplification. Assay used: immunoSEQ multiplex PCR; TCRdb lists only in-frame clones, some missing. V and J calls plus clone size are reproduced from that table; the DNA served to infer D and trimming. The sample has about 120,000 clones, about 80% seen once. Specimen: peripheral blood. The receptor was derived from a man between 60 and 70 years old with acute or convalescent COVID-19. The gene calls are TRBV6-1 and TRBJ1-2; weak D call: TRBD1 (6 bases). In DNA form, the CDR3 reads TGTGCCAGCAGTGAGCAGGGGCCCAACTATGGCTACACCTTC. This encodes CASSEQGPNYGYTF.